This T cell receptor beta chain was sequenced in a study of control samples from healthy donors and cancer patients. Libraries were prepared by immunoSEQ multiplex PCR; TCRdb keeps only in-frame clonotypes and omits some of them. The sample contains 55,000 to 80,000 clones, more than 70% of which appear only once. Germline loops: CDR1 MNHEY, CDR2 SVGAGI. Trimming took 7 bases from V and 2 from J; bases not matched to a gene: 10. CDR3 length: 15 amino acids. This receptor was taken from a man in his fifties or sixties with colorectal cancer. This chain uses TRBV6-5 with TRBJ1-1; 7 bases align to TRBD1. The sequencing input was PBMCs. CDR3 loop: CASKQQGSTNTEAFF. In DNA form, the CDR3 reads TGTGCCAGCAAACAACAGGGGTCGACCAACACTGAAGCTTTCTTT.